The next 28 T cell receptor beta chains were all read from a single sample in a study of T-cell memory formation after mild COVID-19. TCRdb used MiXCR to reprocess the 5' RACE reads, holding one entry per CDR3 protein. This table holds 11,000 to 15,000 distinct CDR3 sequences, approximately 19% found once. Material: PBMCs or a T cell subset sorted from them (not recorded which). Source of these receptors: an adult woman who had mild COVID-19 (a few samples of this study predate the infection). Cell type and time point are not known.

The table lists this clonotype with many counts. The rearrangement links TRBV4-3 to TRBJ2-3, with D perhaps TRBD1 (5 bases). The V gene lost 1 base and the J gene lost 2 bases, with 10 bases spanning the gap. Germline lookup yields CDR1 LGHNA and CDR2 YSLEER. The CDR3 consists of 15 residues. For the CDR3, the DNA is TGCGCCAGCAGCCAAGTTGCAGGGCTCACAGATACGCAGTATTTT. Protein product: CASSQVAGLTDTQYF.

The chain has TRBV7-9 and TRBJ2-1; 9 bases are a match to TRBD1. CDR1 and CDR2 from the germline V gene are SEHNR and FQNEAQ (reference sequence). V shed 5 bases and J 4 bases; nucleotides not matched to a gene: 9. The CDR3 runs to 16 residues. Here the CDR3 DNA reads TGTGCCAGCAGCAGCCGCCGGGACAGGGCTTACAATGAGCAGTTCTTC. Translation gives CASSSRRDRAYNEQFF.

This clonotype was recorded many times. The chain has TRBV5-6 and TRBJ1-1, with D possibly matching TRBD1 (5 bases). This CDR3 is 14 amino acids long. Trimming removed 4 bases at V and 5 bases at J, with 15 bases between. Germline CDR1 reads SGHDT; CDR2 reads YYEEEE. In DNA, the CDR3 is TGTGCCAGCAGCCCGAGCGGGGGAGGAACTGAAGCTTTCTTT. It yields the protein CASSPSGGGTEAFF.

This clonotype showed up many times. V is TRBV20-1 and J is TRBJ2-7, with D perhaps given as TRBD1 or TRBD2 (5 bases each). There are 14 residues in the CDR3. V was shortened by 6 bases and J by 2 bases, with 17 bases between the two germline ends. The germline CDR1 and CDR2 sequences are DFQATT and SNEGSKA (reference sequence). The CDR3 loop reads CSAIPIRDPYEQYF. CDR3 nucleotides: TGCAGTGCCATACCTATCAGGGACCCCTACGAGCAGTACTTC.

There are many counts of this clonotype. The chain employs TRBV6-5 and TRBJ1-6, with 9 bases that match TRBD1. Germline V gives CDR1 MNHEY, CDR2 SVGAGI. CDR3 length equals 14 residues. The junction had 3 bases not matched to a gene; V was cut back by 5 bases and J by 7 bases. Here the CDR3 reads CASSGTGKNSPLHF. CDR3 bases: TGTGCCAGCAGTGGGACAGGGAAGAATTCACCCCTCCACTTT.

Ten or more counts support this clonotype. This chain links TRBV15 with TRBJ2-2; D is uncertain. The CDR3 covers 16 residues. The germline V and J ends were trimmed by 3 bases and 1 base, with 12 bases remaining between them. Germline lookup yields CDR1 LNHNV and CDR2 YYDKDF (reference sequence). CDR3 in DNA: TGTGCCACCAGCAGCTTCGGGCTGGAGAACACCGGGGAGCTGTTTTTT. Protein: CATSSFGLENTGELFF.

In its sample, this clonotype was seen many times. The V call is TRBV14, the J call TRBJ1-2; the match to TRBD1 covers 8 bases. CDR3 length: 13 amino acids. The germline V gene encodes CDR1 SGHDN and CDR2 FVKESK. Written as DNA, the CDR3 is TGTGGAGTCCGGCTGGCGGACAGGGAGGACTACACCTTC. It translates to CGVRLADREDYTF.

This clonotype was seen at least ten times. The chain joins TRBV6-2 or TRBV6-3 to TRBJ1-1, with D perhaps TRBD1 (6 bases). Germline-derived CDR1 and CDR2 are MNHEY and SVGEGT. V was pared by 2 bases and J by 1 base, with 11 bases between. The CDR3 consists of 15 residues. The CDR3 DNA reads as TGTGCCAGCAGTTACCCCCAGACAGGGAACACTGAAGCTTTCTTT. Amino acids: CASSYPQTGNTEAFF.

This clonotype was seen many times. This chain joins TRBV7-9 and TRBJ1-1, with a weak D call TRBD1 (6 bases). V lost 5 bases, J lost 1 base, and 14 bases lay in between. The CDR3 totals 15 residues. Germline V lookup: CDR1 SEHNR, CDR2 FQNEAQ (reference sequence). The CDR3, as DNA: TGTGCCAGCAGCCCCGGTAACAGGGAGAACACTGAAGCTTTCTTT. This codes for CASSPGNRENTEAFF. The full variable domain, completed using reference TRBV7-9 and TRBJ1-1, is DTGVSQNPRHKITKRGQNVTFRCDPISEHNRLYWYRQTLGQGPEFLTYFQNEAQLEKSRLLSDRFSAERPKGSFSTLEIQRTEQGDSAMYLCASSPGNRENTEAFFGQGTRLTVV.

This clonotype came up many times. This rearrangement joins TRBV28 to TRBJ2-3; D is ambiguous. The CDR3 sequence is 13 residues long. Germline V gene lookup returns CDR1 MDHEN and CDR2 SYDVKM. Trimming stripped 5 bases from V and 1 base from J, with 7 bases between. CDR3 bases: TGTGCCAGCAGTGACCACCGCACAGATACGCAGTATTTT. It is translated as CASSDHRTDTQYF.

This clonotype was recorded at least ten times. This sequence joins TRBV29-1 and TRBJ1-3; D is possibly TRBD1 (5 bases). In germline, CDR1 is SQVTM, CDR2 ANQGSEA. Trimming left V 6 bases short and J 8 bases short, with 14 bases between. This CDR3 comprises 12 residues. CDR3 bases: TGCAGCGTGGGGCCCCGGGTGGACACCATATATTTT. Translating gives CSVGPRVDTIYF.

This clonotype was counted many times. The V call is TRBV6-5, the J call TRBJ1-2; D perhaps matches TRBD1 (5 bases). The germline gives CDR1 MNHEY, CDR2 SVGAGI. The CDR3 consists of 13 residues. Between the trimmed V and J ends, which lost 0 bases and 7 bases, there was a span of 9 bases. The CDR3 is CASSYSQGFGYTF. The CDR3 nucleotides read TGTGCCAGCAGTTACTCCCAGGGTTTTGGCTACACCTTC.

The table lists this clonotype with many counts. The V and J genes are TRBV2 and TRBJ2-7; no firm D call. The V gene's germline CDR1 is SNHLY and CDR2 FYNNEI. This CDR3 has 10 residues. V dropped 4 bases and J dropped 4 bases, with 2 bases sitting between them. The CDR3, as DNA: TGTGCCAGCAGTGTGTACGAGCAGTACTTC. Encoded protein: CASSVYEQYF. The full variable domain, with the rest looked up from reference TRBV2 and TRBJ2-7, is EPEVTQTPSHQVTQMGQEVILRCVPISNHLYFYWYRQILGQKVEFLVSFYNNEISEKSEIFDDQFSVERPDGSNFTLKIRSTKLEDSAMYFCASSVYEQYFGPGTRLTVT.

This CDR3 reads CASTLQVGSNEQFF. The CDR3 DNA reads as TGTGCCAGCACCCTACAGGTGGGTTCCAATGAGCAGTTCTTC. V gene TRBV12-3 or TRBV12-4 combines with J gene TRBJ2-1; a possible D gene is TRBD1 (5 bases). V lost 7 bases and J 6 bases, leaving 16 bases between the germline ends. The CDR3 consists of 14 residues.

This clonotype was recorded at least ten times. The gene calls are TRBV6-2 or TRBV6-3 and TRBJ2-5; 9 bases fit TRBD1. In germline, CDR1 is MNHEY, CDR2 SVGEGT. The CDR3 sequence is 18 residues long. The V segment lost 0 bases and the J segment 0 bases; nucleotides outside the gene matches: 8. DNA of the CDR3: TGTGCCAGCAGTTACTCGCCGGGACAGGGATTGTACCAAGAGACCCAGTACTTC. Translating it yields CASSYSPGQGLYQETQYF.

At least ten counts were recorded for this clonotype. This chain joins TRBV5-1 and TRBJ2-7; D unresolved. Trimming removed 0 bases at V and 1 base at J, with 8 bases between. The CDR3 length is 14 residues. Per the germline V gene, CDR1 is SGHRS and CDR2 is YFSETQ. The CDR3 coding sequence is TGCGCCAGCAGCTTGGGAGAGGCGTCCTACGAGCAGTACTTC. Translation gives CASSLGEASYEQYF.

This clonotype has ten or more counts. This chain joins TRBV12-3 or TRBV12-4 and TRBJ2-3; maybe TRBD1 (6 bases). With 7 bases removed from V and 3 bases from J, the gap between germline ends came to 14 bases. CDR3 length equals 14 residues. CDR3 sequence (DNA): TGTGCCAGCACCACCAGGGGCTGGACAGATACGCAGTATTTT. It specifies CASTTRGWTDTQYF.

The gene calls are TRBV20-1 and TRBJ2-1; tentative D call: TRBD1 (5 bases). V was pared by 6 bases and J by 5 bases, with 17 bases between. This CDR3 is 14 amino acids long. Per germline, CDR1 DFQATT and CDR2 SNEGSKA (reference sequence). The CDR3 loop is CSASRHKGNNEQFF. For the CDR3, the DNA is TGCAGTGCCAGTCGACACAAGGGGAACAATGAGCAGTTCTTC.

This clonotype was observed at least ten times. The V and J genes are TRBV14 and TRBJ2-2; tentatively, D is TRBD2 (6 bases). V shed 4 bases and J shed 6 bases, with 9 bases lying between them. Per the germline V gene, CDR1 is SGHDN and CDR2 is FVKESK. CDR3 length: 13 amino acids. This CDR3 reads CASSRWRAGELFF. In nucleotides, the CDR3 is TGTGCCAGCAGCCGTTGGAGGGCCGGGGAGCTGTTTTTT. The complete variable domain, with remaining parts taken from reference TRBV14 and TRBJ2-2, reads EAGVTQFPSHSVIEKGQTVTLRCDPISGHDNLYWYRRVMGKEIKFLLHFVKESKQDESGMPNNRFLAERTGGTYSTLKVQPAELEDSGVYFCASSRWRAGELFFGEGSRLTVL.

This chain uses TRBV5-1 with TRBJ1-1, with D possibly matching TRBD1 (5 bases). This CDR3 has 14 residues. Trimming left V 4 bases short and J 1 base short, with 11 bases between. CDR1 SGHRS and CDR2 YFSETQ come from the germline V gene. The CDR3 is CASSPWQGNTEAFF. DNA for the CDR3: TGCGCCAGCAGCCCCTGGCAGGGGAACACTGAAGCTTTCTTT.

By share of the sample, this clonotype is medium-sized. The chain links TRBV11-2 to TRBJ2-7; TRBD2 agrees at 8 bases. The junction had 7 bases not matched to a gene; V was cut back by 3 bases and J by 3 bases. The CDR3 extends over 15 amino acids. In germline, CDR1 is SGHAT, CDR2 FQNNGV. The CDR3 reads CASSFYSGDIYEQYF. DNA of the CDR3: TGTGCCAGCAGCTTTTATAGCGGGGACATCTACGAGCAGTACTTC.

Many counts were recorded for this clonotype. The chain joins TRBV19 to TRBJ2-1; possibly TRBD2 for D (5 bases). CDR1 and CDR2 from the germline V gene are LNHDA and SQIVND (reference sequence). This CDR3 has 13 amino acids. V lost 7 bases and J lost 5, with 12 bases in between. The CDR3 protein is CASTNGVNNEQFF. CDR3 DNA: TGTGCCAGTACCAACGGGGTAAACAATGAGCAGTTCTTC.

The V call is TRBV6-4, the J call TRBJ2-3; D is unclear. CDR1 and CDR2 from the germline V gene are MRHNA and SNTAGT. Trimming left V 3 bases short and J 0 bases short, with 4 bases between. This CDR3 is 13 amino acids long. The CDR3 loop is CASSEGSTDTQYF. In DNA form, the CDR3 reads TGTGCCAGCAGTGAGGGGAGCACAGATACGCAGTATTTT.

This sequence joins TRBV7-2 and TRBJ2-1; TRBD2 aligns across 8 bases. V lost 6 bases and J lost 8; bases outside the gene matches: 12. Germline CDR1 reads SGHTA; CDR2 reads FQGNSA. The CDR3 totals 15 residues. The chain's CDR3 is CASRAPGLETYEQFF. CDR3 bases: TGTGCCAGCAGGGCTCCGGGACTAGAAACCTATGAGCAGTTCTTC.

This clonotype was found many times. The chain couples TRBV3-1 to TRBJ2-7; D is unclear. The CDR3 has 11 amino acids. CDR1 and CDR2 from the germline V gene are LGHDT and YNNKEL (reference sequence). Trimming removed 10 bases at V and 2 bases at J, with 9 bases between. The CDR3 DNA reads TGTGCCACCTCGACCACCTACGAGCAGTACTTC. Protein: CATSTTYEQYF.

This clonotype was recorded many times. The CDR3, as DNA: TGTGCCAGCAGCCTCCACCCACGGGACCGAACATACGAGCAGTACTTC. Protein: CASSLHPRDRTYEQYF. The chain recombines TRBV6-5 with TRBJ2-7, with D perhaps matching TRBD1 or TRBD2 (5 bases each). CDR1 is MNHEY, CDR2 SVGAGI, per germline. The length of the CDR3 is 16 residues. The ends were cut back, 6 bases at V and 4 bases at J, with 22 bases in the middle.

A word on this clonotype: A much larger clone is a single base away; this may be a read error. This chain connects TRBV4-1 to TRBJ1-5; D may be TRBD1 (6 bases). The germline V gene has CDR1 MGHRA and CDR2 YSYEKL. The CDR3 sequence is 14 residues long. CDR3 DNA: TGCGACAGCAGCCAAGGATCAGGGGAGGTGCCCCAGCATTTT. Amino acid sequence: CDSSQGSGEVPQHF.

This clonotype was counted many times. The chain links TRBV9 to TRBJ2-1; possible D gene TRBD2, 6 bases. Germline lookup yields CDR1 SGDLS and CDR2 YYNGEE. CDR3 length equals 15 residues. The V end was cut by 0 bases, the J end by 13 bases, with 20 bases between. CDR3 protein: CASSVDPPWRANQFF. CDR3 in DNA: TGTGCCAGCAGCGTAGACCCCCCGTGGAGGGCTAACCAGTTCTTC.